These T cell receptor beta chains were read from a single sample in a study of early T cells in non-severe SARS-CoV-2 infection. MiXCR, applied by TCRdb to the 5' RACE reads, yields one record per CDR3 protein. This sample has tens of thousands of distinct CDR3 sequences, with around 5.1% found just once. This specimen was whole blood, taken at baseline. These receptors all come from an adult who was a healthcare worker with PCR-confirmed SARS-CoV-2 infection or an uninfected control (not recorded which). The CDR3 runs from the conserved cysteine through the conserved F or W. A D gene is named only where the DNA matches it firmly. Part of the rows lack a size; the others show once, few, many or a class for expanded clones.

clone size,D gene,V gene,J gene,CDR3 length,CDR3 protein,CDR3 DNA
medium-sized,-,TRBV7-2,TRBJ2-1,12,CASSLYSPMWFF,TGTGCCAGCAGCCTATACTCCCCAATGTGGTTCTTC
many,-,TRBV7-2,TRBJ2-7,14,CASSFGPTSYEQYF,TGTGCCAGCAGCTTCGGCCCAACCTCCTACGAGCAGTACTTC
many,TRBD2,TRBV20-1,TRBJ2-5,15,CSATKPGLARETQYF,TGCAGTGCTACCAAACCGGGACTAGCGAGGGAGACCCAGTACTTC
many,-,TRBV5-6,TRBJ2-7,16,CASSLLAAGVPYEQYF,TGTGCCAGCAGCTTGCTGGCCGCAGGGGTTCCCTACGAGCAGTACTTC
-,TRBD1,TRBV6-6,TRBJ1-3,16,CASSMGQGSSGNTIYF,TGTGCCAGCAGTATGGGACAGGGAAGCTCTGGAAACACCATATATTTT
many,-,TRBV6-6,TRBJ2-3,14,CASRRAVGIDTQYF,TGTGCCAGCAGACGGGCCGTGGGCATAGATACGCAGTATTTT
many,TRBD1,TRBV7-9,TRBJ1-1,16,CASSPKTGLLNTEAFF,TGTGCCAGCAGCCCTAAGACAGGGCTTTTAAACACTGAAGCTTTCTTT
few,-,TRBV7-6,TRBJ2-1,14,CASKRSNAYNEQFF,TGTGCCAGCAAGAGGTCTAATGCCTACAATGAGCAGTTCTTC
many,-,TRBV7-2,TRBJ2-7,13,CASSFAGVDEQYF,TGTGCCAGCAGCTTTGCCGGGGTTGACGAGCAGTACTTC
many,-,TRBV7-2,TRBJ2-1,12,CASSFADNEQFF,TGTGCCAGCAGCTTCGCAGACAATGAGCAGTTCTTC
-,TRBD2,TRBV7-2,TRBJ2-1,17,CASSLELAGGPYNEQFF,TGTGCCAGCAGCTTAGAACTAGCGGGAGGGCCATACAATGAGCAGTTCTTC
many,-,TRBV20-1,TRBJ2-1,16,CSATSPGSNSYNEQFF,TGCAGTGCTACTTCCCCCGGGAGCAACTCCTACAATGAGCAGTTCTTC
many,TRBD2,TRBV9,TRBJ2-3,14,CASSERGVTDTQYF,TGTGCCAGCAGCGAGCGGGGGGTCACAGATACGCAGTATTTT
many,-,TRBV7-2,TRBJ1-5,14,CASSFSGAGQPQHF,TGTGCCAGCAGCTTCTCGGGGGCCGGGCAGCCCCAGCATTTT
few,-,TRBV29-1,TRBJ2-5,12,CSVDSGSETQYF,TGCAGCGTTGATTCTGGATCGGAGACCCAGTACTTC
few,-,TRBV6-6,TRBJ2-7,13,CASSSGRAYEQYF,TGTGCCAGCAGTTCCGGACGGGCCTACGAGCAGTACTTC
-,-,TRBV7-9,TRBJ2-4,15,CASSVDTNGNAIQYF,TGTGCCAGCAGCGTCGACACTAATGGAAATGCCATTCAGTACTTC
few,-,TRBV20-1,TRBJ2-3,13,CSASRDSTDTQYF,TGCAGTGCTAGTCGGGACTCCACAGATACGCAGTATTTT
few,-,TRBV2,TRBJ1-2,15,CASSGGNKAPYGYTF,TGTGCCAGCAGTGGCGGGAATAAGGCGCCCTATGGCTACACCTTC
few,-,TRBV7-3,TRBJ1-6,16,CASSSLPRGSGSPLHF,TGTGCCAGCAGCTCTCTCCCCAGGGGAAGTGGCTCACCCCTCCACTTT
-,-,TRBV4-2,TRBJ2-7,17,CASSQGPSGMSSYEQYF,TGTGCCAGCAGCCAAGGCCCCAGCGGCATGAGCTCCTACGAGCAGTACTTC
-,TRBD2,TRBV20-1,TRBJ2-7,14,CSAPRSGDPYEQYF,TGCAGTGCTCCGCGAAGCGGGGATCCCTACGAGCAGTACTTC
many,-,TRBV6-2/TRBV6-3,TRBJ2-2,13,CASRLDDTGELFF,TGTGCCAGCCGACTTGACGACACCGGGGAGCTGTTTTTT
many,-,TRBV20-1,TRBJ1-6,15,CSAIPGGAGNSPLHF,TGCAGTGCTATCCCCGGAGGGGCAGGGAATTCACCCCTCCACTTT
many,-,TRBV20-1,TRBJ2-3,10,CSARNRTQYF,TGCAGTGCTAGAAACCGAACGCAGTATTTT
-,-,TRBV11-3,TRBJ1-6,15,CASSLDGGWNSPLHF,TGTGCCAGCAGCTTAGATGGGGGTTGGAATTCACCCCTCCACTTT
many,TRBD1,TRBV27,TRBJ1-1,15,CASSAGQGVNTEAFF,TGTGCCAGCAGTGCTGGACAGGGGGTTAACACTGAAGCTTTCTTT
many,-,TRBV12-3/TRBV12-4,TRBJ1-4,13,CASSLAGTEKLFF,TGTGCCAGCAGTTTAGCAGGGACTGAAAAACTGTTTTTT
many,-,TRBV19,TRBJ1-5,16,CASSPWGDGGNQPQHF,TGTGCCAGTAGCCCTTGGGGCGACGGGGGCAATCAGCCCCAGCATTTT
many,TRBD1,TRBV20-1,TRBJ2-2,13,CSALRQGVGELFF,TGCAGTGCTCTTAGACAGGGCGTGGGGGAGCTGTTTTTT
many,-,TRBV2,TRBJ1-1,15,CASSYEFAGNTEAFF,TGTGCCAGCAGTTACGAATTTGCGGGGAACACTGAAGCTTTCTTT
many,TRBD2,TRBV11-2,TRBJ2-1,16,CASSLVSSGGYNEQFF,TGTGCCAGCAGCTTAGTCTCCAGCGGGGGATACAATGAGCAGTTCTTC
many,-,TRBV12-3/TRBV12-4,TRBJ1-1,15,CASSYITWQLSEAFF,TGTGCCAGCAGTTATATAACGTGGCAGCTCTCTGAAGCTTTCTTT
many,-,TRBV2,TRBJ1-5,15,CASSEKQGNNQPQHF,TGTGCCAGCAGTGAAAAGCAGGGCAACAATCAGCCCCAGCATTTT
many,-,TRBV7-3,TRBJ1-6,13,CASSLTPRSPLHF,TGTGCCAGCAGCCTAACGCCCCGGTCACCCCTCCACTTT
many,TRBD1,TRBV12-3/TRBV12-4,TRBJ1-5,14,CASSFGQGHQPQHF,TGTGCCAGCAGTTTCGGACAGGGACACCAGCCCCAGCATTTT
many,TRBD1,TRBV6-5,TRBJ1-4,13,CASSKDRAEKLFF,TGTGCCAGCAGTAAGGACAGGGCTGAAAAACTGTTTTTT
many,-,TRBV18,TRBJ2-7,15,CASSRAGDSSYEQYF,TGTGCCAGCTCACGAGCGGGGGACAGCTCCTACGAGCAGTACTTC
many,-,TRBV27,TRBJ1-5,14,CASSLSDPGQPQHF,TGTGCCAGCAGTCTCTCAGATCCTGGTCAGCCCCAGCATTTT
many,-,TRBV12-3/TRBV12-4,TRBJ2-7,14,CASSTWGSSYEQYF,TGTGCCAGCTCCACGTGGGGTAGCTCCTACGAGCAGTACTTC
many,-,TRBV24-1,TRBJ2-5,14,CATSPRGRQETQYF,TGTGCCACCAGTCCCAGAGGCAGACAAGAGACCCAGTACTTC
many,TRBD1,TRBV6-4,TRBJ2-3,13,CAQQQGATDTQYF,TGTGCTCAACAGCAGGGGGCAACAGATACGCAGTATTTT